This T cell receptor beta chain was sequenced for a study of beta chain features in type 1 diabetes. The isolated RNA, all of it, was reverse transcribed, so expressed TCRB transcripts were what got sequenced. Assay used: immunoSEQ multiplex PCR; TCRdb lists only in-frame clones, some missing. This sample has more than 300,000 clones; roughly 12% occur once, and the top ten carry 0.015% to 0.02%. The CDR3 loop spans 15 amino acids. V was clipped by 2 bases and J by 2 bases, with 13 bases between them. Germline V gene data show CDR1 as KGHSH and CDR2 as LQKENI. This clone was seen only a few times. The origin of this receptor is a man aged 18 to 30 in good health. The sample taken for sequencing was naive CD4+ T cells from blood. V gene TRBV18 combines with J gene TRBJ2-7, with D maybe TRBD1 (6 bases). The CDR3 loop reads CASSPRRDTAYEQYF. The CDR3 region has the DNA TGTGCCAGCTCACCAAGAAGGGACACAGCCTACGAGCAGTACTTC. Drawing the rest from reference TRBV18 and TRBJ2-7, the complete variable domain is NAGVMQNPRHLVRRRGQEARLRCSPMKGHSHVYWYRQLPEEGLKFMVYLQKENIIDESGMPKERFSAEFPKEGPSILRIQQVVRGDSAAYFCASSPRRDTAYEQYFGPGTRLTVT.